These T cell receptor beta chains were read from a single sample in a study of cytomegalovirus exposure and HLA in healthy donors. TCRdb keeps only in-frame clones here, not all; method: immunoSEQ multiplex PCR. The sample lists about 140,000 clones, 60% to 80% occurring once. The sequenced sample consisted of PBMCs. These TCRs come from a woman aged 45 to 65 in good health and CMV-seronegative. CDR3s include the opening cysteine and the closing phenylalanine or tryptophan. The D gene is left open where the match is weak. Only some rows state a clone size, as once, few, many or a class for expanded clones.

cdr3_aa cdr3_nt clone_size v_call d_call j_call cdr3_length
CASSLENSRLVQETQYF TGTGCCAGCAGCTTGGAGAACAGCAGACTAGTCCAAGAGACCCAGTACTTC NA TRBV5-4 NA TRBJ2-5 17
CASSEGLAGIYNEQFF TGTGCCAGCAGCGAGGGACTAGCGGGGATTTACAATGAGCAGTTCTTC NA TRBV7-6 TRBD2 TRBJ2-1 16
CASSPRYEQFF TGTGCCAGCAGCCCACGGTATGAGCAGTTCTTC NA TRBV11-1 NA TRBJ2-1 11
CASSPIRGPSEKLFF TGTGCCAGCAGTCCCATCAGGGGCCCATCGGAAAAACTGTTTTTT NA TRBV28 NA TRBJ1-4 15
CASSPGSGGAYNEQFF TGTGCCAGCAGCCCGGGAAGCGGGGGGGCGTACAATGAGCAGTTCTTC once TRBV5-5 TRBD2 TRBJ2-1 16
CASSYSKGALDTIYF TGTGCCAGCAGTTACTCTAAGGGGGCTTTAGACACCATATATTTT once TRBV6-5 TRBD1 TRBJ1-3 15
CASSLSNLAYTYEQYF TGTGCCAGCAGCTTATCGAATCTAGCATATACCTACGAGCAGTACTTC NA TRBV5-6 NA TRBJ2-7 16
CASSEGLAGGTDTQYF TGTGCCAGCAGTGAGGGGCTAGCGGGGGGCACAGATACGCAGTATTTT NA TRBV6-1 TRBD2 TRBJ2-3 16
CASQRHMNTEAFF TGTGCCAGCCAAAGACACATGAACACTGAAGCTTTCTTT NA TRBV2 NA TRBJ1-1 13
CASSVSGRAGELFF TGTGCCAGCAGCGTCTCAGGGAGGGCCGGGGAGCTGTTTTTT few TRBV9 TRBD2 TRBJ2-2 14
CASSSRQVDRSTEAFF TGTGCCAGTAGTAGCCGACAGGTGGATAGAAGCACTGAAGCTTTCTTT few TRBV19 NA TRBJ1-1 16
CASSSGSGEQETQYF TGTGCCAGCAGCTCGGGAAGCGGGGAGCAAGAGACCCAGTACTTC NA TRBV13 TRBD2 TRBJ2-5 15
CASSESSGYEQYF TGCGCCAGCAGTGAGTCGTCGGGGTACGAGCAGTACTTC once TRBV10-1 NA TRBJ2-7 13
CASSLQGLVTEAFF TGTGCCAGCAGCTTACAGGGTCTGGTCACTGAAGCTTTCTTT NA TRBV7-6 NA TRBJ1-1 14
CASRPRELSPNQPQHF TGTGCCAGTAGACCCCGAGAGTTGAGTCCAAATCAGCCCCAGCATTTT NA TRBV19 NA TRBJ1-5 16
CASSSPGTGGLGYEQYF TGTGCCAGCAGCTCCCCCGGGACAGGGGGATTAGGCTACGAGCAGTACTTC NA TRBV11-2 TRBD1 TRBJ2-7 17
CASSSSGTGLGSPLHF TGTGCCAGTAGTTCTTCCGGGACAGGGCTAGGGTCACCCCTCCACTTT NA TRBV19 TRBD1 TRBJ1-6 16
CASSQGTAYFYEQYF TGTGCCAGCAGCCAGGGGACAGCTTATTTCTACGAGCAGTACTTC few TRBV14 TRBD1 TRBJ2-7 15
CASGFWGGAGNTIYF TGCGCCAGCGGCTTCTGGGGGGGCGCTGGAAACACCATATATTTT NA TRBV4-1 NA TRBJ1-3 15
CASSESLAGGLETQYF TGTGCCAGCAGTGAAAGCCTAGCGGGGGGGCTAGAGACCCAGTACTTC NA TRBV6-1 TRBD2 TRBJ2-5 16
CASSRDYPQQYF TGTGCCAGCAGTAGGGACTATCCTCAGCAGTACTTC NA TRBV6-6 TRBD2 TRBJ2-7 12
CASRGGSGGPSDEQYF TGTGCCAGCCGCGGGGGTAGCGGGGGTCCTTCGGACGAGCAGTACTTC NA TRBV2 TRBD2 TRBJ2-7 16
CASSLESRTSGTTDTQYF TGTGCCAGCAGCTTGGAATCCCGGACTAGCGGGACCACAGATACGCAGTATTTT NA TRBV5-4 TRBD2 TRBJ2-3 18
CASSPTSGGVYNEQFF TGCGCCAGCAGCCCGACTAGCGGGGGGGTCTACAATGAGCAGTTCTTC NA TRBV5-1 TRBD2 TRBJ2-1 16
CSVYISGDQPQHF TGCAGCGTCTATATATCAGGGGATCAGCCCCAGCATTTT NA TRBV29-1 NA TRBJ1-5 13
CASSEGQGGTDTQYF TGTGCCAGCAGTGAAGGACAGGGTGGCACAGATACGCAGTATTTT NA TRBV6-4 TRBD1 TRBJ2-3 15
CSVLTGLGGYTF TGCAGCGTTCTAACAGGTCTCGGGGGCTACACCTTC NA TRBV29-1 NA TRBJ1-2 12
CASSQGQRLRYEQYF TGTGCCAGCAGCCAGGGACAGCGCCTTCGGTACGAGCAGTACTTC NA TRBV11-1 TRBD1 TRBJ2-7 15
CASSSGTDSYEQYF TGTGCCAGCAGCTCCGGGACAGACTCCTACGAGCAGTACTTC NA TRBV7-2 TRBD1 TRBJ2-7 14
CASSGFRVETQYF TGTGCCAGCAGCGGCTTTCGGGTAGAGACCCAGTACTTC NA TRBV2 NA TRBJ2-5 13
CASSPDSPNYGYTF TGCGCCAGCAGCCCGGACAGCCCTAACTATGGCTACACCTTC NA TRBV5-1 NA TRBJ1-2 14
CASRLGTVGNTIYF TGTGCCAGCAGATTGGGGACAGTGGGAAACACCATATATTTT NA TRBV28 TRBD1 TRBJ1-3 14
CASSLDREMTEAFF TGTGCCAGCAGCTTAGATCGGGAGATGACTGAAGCTTTCTTT NA TRBV11-2 NA TRBJ1-1 14
CASSGIWGTGGSNQPQHF TGTGCCAGCAGTGGTATCTGGGGAACGGGGGGAAGCAATCAGCCCCAGCATTTT NA TRBV6-1 NA TRBJ1-5 18
CASSLLGVRETQYF TGTGCCAGCAGCTTGTTAGGGGTTCGCGAGACCCAGTACTTC NA TRBV5-6 NA TRBJ2-5 14
CASSLALRGRPYEQYF TGTGCCAGCAGCCTGGCATTGCGGGGGAGACCCTACGAGCAGTACTTC NA TRBV5-6 TRBD2 TRBJ2-7 16
CASRVGGGNSPLHF TGTGCCAGTAGAGTGGGGGGAGGCAATTCACCCCTCCACTTT once TRBV19 NA TRBJ1-6 14
CASSPILGGTRDEQFF TGTGCCAGTAGTCCCATTCTGGGGGGAACTAGGGATGAGCAGTTCTTC NA TRBV19 NA TRBJ2-1 16
CASSGDRARGGYTF TGTGCCAGCAGCGGGGACAGGGCTAGGGGTGGCTACACCTTC NA TRBV5-6 TRBD1 TRBJ1-2 14
CASSPGWGQGNQPQHF TGTGCCAGCAGCCCTGGCTGGGGACAGGGCAATCAGCCCCAGCATTTT once TRBV11-2 TRBD1 TRBJ1-5 16
CASRPNRNNQPQHF TGTGCCAGTAGGCCAAACAGGAACAATCAGCCCCAGCATTTT NA TRBV19 NA TRBJ1-5 14
CASASPGHLKETQYF TGTGCCAGCGCCTCGCCGGGACACCTAAAAGAGACCCAGTACTTC NA TRBV5-6 NA TRBJ2-5 15
CATSRARDIPQETQYF TGTGCCACCAGCAGAGCCCGGGACATCCCGCAAGAGACCCAGTACTTC NA TRBV15 NA TRBJ2-5 16
CASSSLTSGVYNEQFF TGTGCCAGCAGTTCCCTGACTAGCGGGGTGTACAATGAGCAGTTCTTC NA TRBV28 TRBD2 TRBJ2-1 16
CASSLGGTGGPYEQYF TGCGCCAGCAGCTTGGGTGGGACAGGGGGACCCTACGAGCAGTACTTC NA TRBV5-1 TRBD1 TRBJ2-7 16
CASSQRKDLHTEAFF TGCGCCAGCAGCCAACGGAAAGACTTACACACTGAAGCTTTCTTT NA TRBV4-3 NA TRBJ1-1 15
CASIRTRGGAFSEAFF TGTGCCAGCATCAGGACGAGGGGGGGTGCGTTCTCTGAAGCTTTCTTT few TRBV6-6 NA TRBJ1-1 16
CASSDGRDGTGELFF TGTGCCAGCAGTGACGGGAGGGATGGCACCGGGGAGCTGTTTTTT few TRBV6-4 TRBD2 TRBJ2-2 15
CASSQGQGLVAKNIQYF TGCGCCAGCAGCCAAGGACAGGGTTTAGTAGCCAAAAACATTCAGTACTTC NA TRBV4-1 TRBD1 TRBJ2-4 17
CASSLGREVNEQFF TGTGCCAGCAGCTTAGGGAGAGAGGTAAATGAGCAGTTCTTC NA TRBV11-3 NA TRBJ2-1 14
CASSLAGQGVNEQFF TGTGCCAGCAGCTTAGCAGGCCAGGGGGTCAATGAGCAGTTCTTC NA TRBV11-3 TRBD1 TRBJ2-1 15
CASSLDRGGADTQYF TGTGCCAGCAGCCTAGACAGGGGCGGAGCAGATACGCAGTATTTT NA TRBV7-9 TRBD1 TRBJ2-3 15
CASSGTGDSYEQYF TGCGCCAGCAGTGGGACAGGGGACTCCTACGAGCAGTACTTC NA TRBV10-2 TRBD1 TRBJ2-7 14
CASSMDRGKNEQYF TGTGCCAGCAGTATGGACAGGGGGAAGAACGAGCAGTACTTC NA TRBV27 TRBD1 TRBJ2-7 14
CASSLAGSQNSPLHF TGTGCCAGCAGCTTGGCAGGCAGTCAAAATTCACCCCTCCACTTT NA TRBV5-4 NA TRBJ1-6 15
CASSLDRTYEQYF TGTGCCAGCAGCTTGGACAGAACCTACGAGCAGTACTTC NA TRBV5-6 NA TRBJ2-7 13
CASSQVTGGSPLHF TGTGCCAGCAGCCAAGTTACAGGGGGATCACCCCTCCACTTT NA TRBV14 TRBD1 TRBJ1-6 14
CASSSTGGGEQFF TGTGCCAGCAGCTCCACAGGGGGCGGTGAGCAGTTCTTC few TRBV7-9 TRBD1 TRBJ2-1 13